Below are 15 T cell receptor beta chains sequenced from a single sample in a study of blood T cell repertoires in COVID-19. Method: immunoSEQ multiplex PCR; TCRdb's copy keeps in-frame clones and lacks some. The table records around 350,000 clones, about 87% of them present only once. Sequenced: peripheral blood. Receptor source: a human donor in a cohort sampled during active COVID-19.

The chain's CDR3 is CASSLDSLAASTDTQYF. CDR3 sequence (DNA): TGTGCCAGCAGCTTAGATTCGCTCGCGGCTAGCACAGATACGCAGTATTTT. V is TRBV11-3 and J is TRBJ2-3; D ambiguous. V gave up 0 bases and J gave up 0 bases, with 13 bases separating them. Germline-derived CDR1 and CDR2 are SGHNT and YENEEA. This CDR3 comprises 17 residues.

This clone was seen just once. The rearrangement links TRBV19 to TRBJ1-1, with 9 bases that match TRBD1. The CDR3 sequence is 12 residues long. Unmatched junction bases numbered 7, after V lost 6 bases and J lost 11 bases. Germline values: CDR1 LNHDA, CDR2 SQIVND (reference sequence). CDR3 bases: TGTGCCAGTAGGCGGGACAGGGAGGACGCTTTCTTT. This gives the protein CASRRDREDAFF.

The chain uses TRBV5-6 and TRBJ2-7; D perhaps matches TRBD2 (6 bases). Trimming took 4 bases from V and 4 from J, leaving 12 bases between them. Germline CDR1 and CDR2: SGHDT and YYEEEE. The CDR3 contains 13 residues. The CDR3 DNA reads TGTGCCAGCAGCGGCGGGACTGTTTACGAGCAGTACTTC. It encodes CASSGGTVYEQYF.

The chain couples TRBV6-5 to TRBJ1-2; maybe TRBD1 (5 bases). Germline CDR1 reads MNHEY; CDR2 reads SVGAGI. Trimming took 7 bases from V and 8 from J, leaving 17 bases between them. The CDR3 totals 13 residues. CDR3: CASISPGVGGYTF. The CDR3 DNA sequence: TGTGCCAGCATCTCACCGGGGGTTGGGGGCTACACCTTC.

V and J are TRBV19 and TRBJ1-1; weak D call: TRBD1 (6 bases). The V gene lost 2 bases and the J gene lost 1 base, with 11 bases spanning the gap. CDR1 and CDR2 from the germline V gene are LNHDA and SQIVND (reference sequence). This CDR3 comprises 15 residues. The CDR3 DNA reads TGTGCCAGTAGTATACGTTCAGGGGAGAACACTGAAGCTTTCTTT. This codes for CASSIRSGENTEAFF.

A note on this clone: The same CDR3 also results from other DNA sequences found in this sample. CDR3 DNA sequence: TGTGCCAGCAGCCTAGCGGGGGTGACAGATACGCAGTATTTT. Its translation: CASSLAGVTDTQYF. The rearrangement links TRBV7-3 to TRBJ2-3, with 10 positions matching TRBD2. V was clipped by 5 bases and J by 3 bases; unmatched bases: 2. CDR1 and CDR2 from the germline V gene are SGHTA and FQGTGA. The CDR3 has 14 residues.

Here the CDR3 reads CATSRSGLRVSTDTQYF. The CDR3 DNA sequence: TGTGCCACCAGCAGGAGTGGCCTCCGGGTTAGCACAGATACGCAGTATTTT. V and J are TRBV15 and TRBJ2-3; no clear D gene. The CDR3 totals 17 residues. CDR1 and CDR2 from the germline V gene are LNHNV and YYDKDF (reference sequence). V was trimmed by 3 bases and J by 0 bases, leaving 16 bases between them. The entire variable domain, with the rest obtained from reference TRBV15 and TRBJ2-3, is as follows: DAMVIQNPRYQVTQFGKPVTLSCSQTLNHNVMYWYQQKSSQAPKLLFHYYDKDFNNEADTPDNFQSRRPNTSFCFLDIRSPGLGDTAMYLCATSRSGLRVSTDTQYFGPGTRLTVL.

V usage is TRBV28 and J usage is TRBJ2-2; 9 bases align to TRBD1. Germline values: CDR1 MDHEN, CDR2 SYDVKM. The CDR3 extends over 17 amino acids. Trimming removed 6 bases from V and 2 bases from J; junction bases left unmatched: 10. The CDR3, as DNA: TGTGCCAGCAGCTGGGTGGGGACAGGGATAAACACCGGGGAGCTGTTTTTT. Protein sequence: CASSWVGTGINTGELFF.

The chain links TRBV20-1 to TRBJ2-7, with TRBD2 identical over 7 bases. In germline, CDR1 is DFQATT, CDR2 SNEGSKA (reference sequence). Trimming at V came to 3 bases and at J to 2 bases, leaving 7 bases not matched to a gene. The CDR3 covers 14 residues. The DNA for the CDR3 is TGCAGTGCTAGTACCGTGACTAGCCCCTACGAGCAGTACTTC. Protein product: CSASTVTSPYEQYF.

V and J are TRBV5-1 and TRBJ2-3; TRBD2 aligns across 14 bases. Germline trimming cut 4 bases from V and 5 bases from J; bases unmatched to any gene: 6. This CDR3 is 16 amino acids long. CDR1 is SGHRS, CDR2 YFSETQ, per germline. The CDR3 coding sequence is TGCGCCAGCAGCCTGGGACTAGCGGGAGCGGGAGATACGCAGTATTTT. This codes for CASSLGLAGAGDTQYF.

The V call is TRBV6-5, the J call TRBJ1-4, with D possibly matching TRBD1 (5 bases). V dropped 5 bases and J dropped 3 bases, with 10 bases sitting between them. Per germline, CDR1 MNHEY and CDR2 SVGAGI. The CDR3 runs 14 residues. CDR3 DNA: TGTGCCAGCAGTCGTGGACACGCTAATGAAAAACTGTTTTTT. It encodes CASSRGHANEKLFF.

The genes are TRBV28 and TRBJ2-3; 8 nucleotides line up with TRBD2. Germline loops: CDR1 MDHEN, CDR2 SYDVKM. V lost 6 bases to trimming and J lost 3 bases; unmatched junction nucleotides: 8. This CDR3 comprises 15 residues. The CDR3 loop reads CASSLSGVETDTQYF. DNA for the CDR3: TGTGCCAGCAGCCTTAGCGGGGTTGAGACAGATACGCAGTATTTT.

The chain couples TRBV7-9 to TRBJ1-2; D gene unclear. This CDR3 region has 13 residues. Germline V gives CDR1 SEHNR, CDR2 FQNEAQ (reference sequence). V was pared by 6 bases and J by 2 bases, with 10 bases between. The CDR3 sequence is CASRSDTNYGYTF. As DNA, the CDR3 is TGTGCCAGCAGAAGTGACACGAACTATGGCTACACCTTC.

The CDR3 DNA sequence: TGTGCCAGCGGGAGGGGGAGCTCCTACAATGAGCAGTTCTTC. It codes for CASGRGSSYNEQFF. This chain joins TRBV2 and TRBJ2-1, with a weak D call TRBD2 (7 bases). The ends were cut back, 8 bases at V and 0 bases at J, with 11 bases in the middle. The CDR3 spans 14 residues. Germline values: CDR1 SNHLY, CDR2 FYNNEI.

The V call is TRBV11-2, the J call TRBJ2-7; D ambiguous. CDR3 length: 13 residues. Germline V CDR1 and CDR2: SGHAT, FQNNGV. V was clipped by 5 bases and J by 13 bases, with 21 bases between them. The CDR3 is CASSPRHLGERYF. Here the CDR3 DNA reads TGTGCCAGCAGCCCCCGACACCTCGGTGAGAGATACTTC.